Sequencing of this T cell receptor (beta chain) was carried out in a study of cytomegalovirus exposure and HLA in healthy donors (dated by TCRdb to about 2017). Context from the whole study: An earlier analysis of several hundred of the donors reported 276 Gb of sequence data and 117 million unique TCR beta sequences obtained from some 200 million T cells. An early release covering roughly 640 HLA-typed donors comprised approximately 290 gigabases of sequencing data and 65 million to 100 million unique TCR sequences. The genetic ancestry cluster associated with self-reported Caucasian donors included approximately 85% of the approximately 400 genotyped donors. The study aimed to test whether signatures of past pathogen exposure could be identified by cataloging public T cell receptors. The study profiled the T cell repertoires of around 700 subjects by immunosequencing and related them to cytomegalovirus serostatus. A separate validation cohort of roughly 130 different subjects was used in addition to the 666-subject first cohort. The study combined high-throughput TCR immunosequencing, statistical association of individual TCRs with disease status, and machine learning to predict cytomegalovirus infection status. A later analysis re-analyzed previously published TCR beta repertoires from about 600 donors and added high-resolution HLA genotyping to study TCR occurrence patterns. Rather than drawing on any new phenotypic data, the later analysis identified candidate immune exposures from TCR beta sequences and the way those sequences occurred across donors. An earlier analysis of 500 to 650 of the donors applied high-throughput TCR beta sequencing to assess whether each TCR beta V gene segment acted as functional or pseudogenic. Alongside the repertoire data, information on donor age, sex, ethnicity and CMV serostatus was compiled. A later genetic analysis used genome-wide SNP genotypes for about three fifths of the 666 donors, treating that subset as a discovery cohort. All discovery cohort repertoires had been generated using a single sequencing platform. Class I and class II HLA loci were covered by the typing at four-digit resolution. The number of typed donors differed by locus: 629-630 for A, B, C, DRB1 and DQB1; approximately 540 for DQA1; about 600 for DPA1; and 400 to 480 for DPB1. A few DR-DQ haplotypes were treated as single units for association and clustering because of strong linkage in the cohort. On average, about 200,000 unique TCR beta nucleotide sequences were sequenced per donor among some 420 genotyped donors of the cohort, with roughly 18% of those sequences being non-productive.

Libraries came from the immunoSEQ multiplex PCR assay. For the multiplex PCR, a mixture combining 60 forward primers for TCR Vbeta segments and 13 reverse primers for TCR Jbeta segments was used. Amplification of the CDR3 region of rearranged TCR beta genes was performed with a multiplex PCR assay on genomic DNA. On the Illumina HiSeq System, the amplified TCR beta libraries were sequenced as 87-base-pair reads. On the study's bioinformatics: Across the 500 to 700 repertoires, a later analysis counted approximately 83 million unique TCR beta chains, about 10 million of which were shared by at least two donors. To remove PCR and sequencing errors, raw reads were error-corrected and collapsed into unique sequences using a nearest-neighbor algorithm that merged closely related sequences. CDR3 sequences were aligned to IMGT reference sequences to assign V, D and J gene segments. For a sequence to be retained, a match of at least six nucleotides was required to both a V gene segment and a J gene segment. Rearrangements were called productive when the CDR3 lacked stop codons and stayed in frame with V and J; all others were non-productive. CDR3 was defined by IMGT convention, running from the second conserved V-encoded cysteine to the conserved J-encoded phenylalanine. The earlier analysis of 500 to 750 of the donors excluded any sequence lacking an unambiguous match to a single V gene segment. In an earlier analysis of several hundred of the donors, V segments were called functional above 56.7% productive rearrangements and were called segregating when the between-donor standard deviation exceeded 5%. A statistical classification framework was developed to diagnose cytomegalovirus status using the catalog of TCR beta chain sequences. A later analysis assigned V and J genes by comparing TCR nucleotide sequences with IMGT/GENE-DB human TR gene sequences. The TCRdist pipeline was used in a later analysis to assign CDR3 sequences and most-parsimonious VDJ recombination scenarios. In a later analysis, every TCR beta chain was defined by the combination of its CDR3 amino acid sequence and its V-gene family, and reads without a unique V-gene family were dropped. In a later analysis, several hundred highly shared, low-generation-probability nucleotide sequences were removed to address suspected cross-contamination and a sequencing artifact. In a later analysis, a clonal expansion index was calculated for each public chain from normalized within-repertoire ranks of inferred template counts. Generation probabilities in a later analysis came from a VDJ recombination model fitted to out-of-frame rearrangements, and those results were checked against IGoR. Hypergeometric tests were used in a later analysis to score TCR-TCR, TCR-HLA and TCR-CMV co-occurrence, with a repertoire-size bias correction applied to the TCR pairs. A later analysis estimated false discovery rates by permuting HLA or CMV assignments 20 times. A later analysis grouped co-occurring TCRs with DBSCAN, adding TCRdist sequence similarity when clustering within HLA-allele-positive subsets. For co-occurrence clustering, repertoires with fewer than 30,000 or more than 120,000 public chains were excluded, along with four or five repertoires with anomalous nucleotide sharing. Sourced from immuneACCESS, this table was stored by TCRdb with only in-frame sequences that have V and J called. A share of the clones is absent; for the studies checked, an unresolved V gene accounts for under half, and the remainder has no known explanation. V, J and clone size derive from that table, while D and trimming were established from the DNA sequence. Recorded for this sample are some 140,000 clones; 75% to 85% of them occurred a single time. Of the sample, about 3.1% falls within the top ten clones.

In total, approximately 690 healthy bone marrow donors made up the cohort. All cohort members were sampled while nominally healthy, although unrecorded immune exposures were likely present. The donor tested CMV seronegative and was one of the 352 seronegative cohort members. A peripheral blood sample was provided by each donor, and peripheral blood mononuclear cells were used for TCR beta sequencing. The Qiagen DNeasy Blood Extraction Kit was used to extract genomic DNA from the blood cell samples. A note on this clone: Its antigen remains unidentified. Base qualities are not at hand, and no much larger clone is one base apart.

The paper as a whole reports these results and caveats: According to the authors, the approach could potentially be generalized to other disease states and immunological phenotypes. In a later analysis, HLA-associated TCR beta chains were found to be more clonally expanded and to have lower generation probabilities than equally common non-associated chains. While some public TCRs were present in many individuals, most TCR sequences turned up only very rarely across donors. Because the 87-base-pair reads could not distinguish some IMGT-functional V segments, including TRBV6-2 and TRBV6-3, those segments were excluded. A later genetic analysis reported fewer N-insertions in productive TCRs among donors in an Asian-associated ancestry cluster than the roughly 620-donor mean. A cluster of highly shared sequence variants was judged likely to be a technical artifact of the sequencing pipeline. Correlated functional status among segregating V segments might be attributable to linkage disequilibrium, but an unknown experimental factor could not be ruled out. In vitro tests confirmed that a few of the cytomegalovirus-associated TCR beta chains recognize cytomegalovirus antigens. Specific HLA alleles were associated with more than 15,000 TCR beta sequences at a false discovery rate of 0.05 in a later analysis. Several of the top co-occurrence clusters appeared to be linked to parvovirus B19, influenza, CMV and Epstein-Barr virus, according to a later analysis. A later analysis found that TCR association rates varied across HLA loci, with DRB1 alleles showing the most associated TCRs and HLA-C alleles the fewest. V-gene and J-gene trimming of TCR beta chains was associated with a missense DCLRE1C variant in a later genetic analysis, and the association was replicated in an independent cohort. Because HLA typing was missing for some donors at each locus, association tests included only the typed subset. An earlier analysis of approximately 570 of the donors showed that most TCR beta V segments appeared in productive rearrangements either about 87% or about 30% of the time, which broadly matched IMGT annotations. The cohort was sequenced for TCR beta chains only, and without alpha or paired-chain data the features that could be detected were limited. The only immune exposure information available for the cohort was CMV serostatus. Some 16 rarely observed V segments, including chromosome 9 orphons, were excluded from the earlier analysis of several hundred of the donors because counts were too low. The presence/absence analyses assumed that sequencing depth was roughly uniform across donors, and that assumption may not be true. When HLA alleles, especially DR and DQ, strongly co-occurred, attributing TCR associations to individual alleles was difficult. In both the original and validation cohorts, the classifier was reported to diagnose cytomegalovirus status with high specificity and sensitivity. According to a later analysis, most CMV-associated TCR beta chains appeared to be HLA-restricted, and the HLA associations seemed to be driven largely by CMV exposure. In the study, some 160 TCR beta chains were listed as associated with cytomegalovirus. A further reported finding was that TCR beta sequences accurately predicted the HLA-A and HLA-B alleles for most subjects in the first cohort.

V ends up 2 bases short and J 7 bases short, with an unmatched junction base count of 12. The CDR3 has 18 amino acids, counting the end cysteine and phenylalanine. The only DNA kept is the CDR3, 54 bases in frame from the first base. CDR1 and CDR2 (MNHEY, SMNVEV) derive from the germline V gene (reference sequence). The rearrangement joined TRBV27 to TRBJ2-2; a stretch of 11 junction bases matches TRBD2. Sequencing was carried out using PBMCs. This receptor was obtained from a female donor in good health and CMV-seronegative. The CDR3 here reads CASSLMTSGTLGVGELFF. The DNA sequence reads TGTGCCAGCAGTTTAATGACTAGCGGGACCCTAGGGGTCGGGGAGCTGTTTTTT.